Shown below are 2 T cell receptor beta chains from a single sample sequenced in a study of shared clonotypes between healthy human individuals. Repertoires were generated with immunoSEQ multiplex PCR, while TCRdb's copy carries only in-frame clones and drops some. The data hold millions of clones, with around 94% observed a single time. The material sequenced was naive CD4+ T cells sorted from blood. Subset given: CD45RA+ positively selected. Every receptor here comes from a man aged 18 to 30 in good health.

The chain uses TRBV27 and TRBJ2-2; 7 bases are a match to TRBD1. V lost 3 bases to trimming and J lost 1 base; unmatched junction nucleotides: 5. Germline V gene lookup returns CDR1 MNHEY and CDR2 SMNVEV (reference sequence). The CDR3 length is 16 residues. The CDR3, as DNA: TGTGCCAGCAGTTTGGGGCCAGGGGGGAACACCGGGGAGCTGTTTTTT. It specifies CASSLGPGGNTGELFF.

V usage is TRBV9 and J usage is TRBJ2-1, with D possibly being TRBD2 (6 bases). Per germline, CDR1 SGDLS and CDR2 YYNGEE. The CDR3 sequence is 15 residues long. V shed 6 bases and J shed 0 bases, with 13 bases lying between them. CDR3 sequence: CASNGGYNSYNEQFF. CDR3 nucleotide sequence: TGTGCCAGCAATGGAGGGTATAACTCCTACAATGAGCAGTTCTTC.